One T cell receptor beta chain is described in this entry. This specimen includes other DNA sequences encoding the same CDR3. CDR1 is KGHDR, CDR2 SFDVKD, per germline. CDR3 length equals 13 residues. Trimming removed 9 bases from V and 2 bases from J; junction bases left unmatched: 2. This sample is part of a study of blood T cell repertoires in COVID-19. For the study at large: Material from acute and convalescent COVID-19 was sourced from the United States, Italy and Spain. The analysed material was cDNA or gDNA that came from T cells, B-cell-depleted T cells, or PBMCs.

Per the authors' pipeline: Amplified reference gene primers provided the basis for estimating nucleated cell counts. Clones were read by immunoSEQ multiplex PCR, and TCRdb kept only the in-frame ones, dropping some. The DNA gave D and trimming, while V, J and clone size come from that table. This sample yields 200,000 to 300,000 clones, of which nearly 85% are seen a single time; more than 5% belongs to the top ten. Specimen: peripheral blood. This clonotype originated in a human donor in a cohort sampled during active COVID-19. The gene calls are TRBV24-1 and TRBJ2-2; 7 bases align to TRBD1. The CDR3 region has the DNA TGTGCCACCCGACAGGGAAACACCGGGGAGCTGTTTTTT. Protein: CATRQGNTGELFF.